This T cell receptor (beta chain) was identified during a study of cytomegalovirus exposure and HLA in healthy donors (TCRdb year 2017). About the investigation overall: An earlier analysis of approximately 640 of the donors reported 276 Gb of sequence data and 100 million to 140 million unique TCR beta sequences from roughly 180 million T cells. A separate validation cohort of about 110 different subjects was used in addition to the roughly 670-subject first cohort. Donor age, sex, ethnicity and CMV serostatus were compiled together with the repertoire data. Both class I and class II loci were covered by HLA typing, at four-digit resolution. Every discovery cohort repertoire had been produced on one sequencing platform. To predict cytomegalovirus infection status, the study combined high-throughput TCR immunosequencing, statistical association of individual TCRs with disease status, and machine learning. About 5 DR-DQ haplotypes were handled as single units for association and clustering, since linkage in the cohort was strong. In a later genetic analysis, genome-wide SNP genotypes for about 55% of the roughly 670 donors were used, and that subset was treated as a discovery cohort. The aim of the study was to test whether cataloging public T cell receptors could identify signatures of past pathogen exposure. Typing coverage differed by locus: A, B, C, DRB1 and DQB1 were typed in roughly 620-630 donors, DQA1 in 522, DPA1 in some 570, and DPB1 in roughly 450. Rather than using new phenotypic data, the later analysis identified candidate immune exposures from TCR beta sequences and from how often those sequences occurred across donors. Of the roughly 410 genotyped donors, 70% to 90% were placed in the genetic ancestry cluster associated with self-reported Caucasian donors. Across 300 to 500 genotyped donors of the cohort, an average of about 240,000 unique TCR beta nucleotide sequences per donor were sequenced, and roughly 20% of those sequences were non-productive. In an earlier analysis of roughly 600 of the donors, high-throughput TCR beta sequencing was used to judge whether each TCR beta V gene segment behaved as functional or pseudogenic. About 280 gigabases of sequencing data and about 92 million unique TCR sequences made up an early release that covered some 640 HLA-typed donors. The study profiled the T cell repertoires of hundreds of subjects by immunosequencing and related them to cytomegalovirus serostatus. In a later analysis, previously published TCR beta repertoires from roughly 710 donors were re-analyzed and high-resolution HLA genotyping was added so that TCR occurrence patterns could be studied. Points the paper makes about the study in general: The classifier was reported to diagnose cytomegalovirus status with high specificity and sensitivity in both the original and validation cohorts. V-gene and J-gene trimming of TCR beta chains was associated with a missense DCLRE1C variant in a later genetic analysis, and the association was replicated in an independent cohort. A later analysis found that HLA-associated TCR beta chains were more clonally expanded and had lower generation probabilities than equally common non-associated chains. In a later analysis, TCR association rates were found to vary across HLA loci, with the most associated TCRs seen for DRB1 alleles and the fewest for HLA-C alleles. The earlier analysis of 450 to 700 of the donors excluded roughly 17 rarely observed V segments, including chromosome 9 orphons, because counts were too low. Three of the identified cytomegalovirus-associated TCR beta chains were confirmed in vitro to be specific for cytomegalovirus antigens. According to the authors, the approach could potentially be generalized to other disease states and immunological phenotypes. Because HLA typing was unavailable for some donors at each locus, only the typed subset was used in association tests. In an earlier analysis of 500 to 650 of the donors, most TCR beta V segments appeared in productive rearrangements about 90% or about 30% of the time, broadly matching IMGT annotations. In the study, some 160 TCR beta chains were listed as associated with cytomegalovirus. Correlated functional status among segregating V segments might reflect linkage disequilibrium, but an unknown experimental factor could not be ruled out. A later analysis associated 15,000 to 20,000 TCR beta sequences with specific HLA alleles at a false discovery rate of 0.05. Strong co-occurrence of HLA alleles, especially DR and DQ, made assigning TCR associations to individual alleles difficult. The presence/absence analyses assumed that sequencing depth was roughly uniform across donors, and that assumption may not be true. Several of the top co-occurrence clusters appeared to be linked to parvovirus B19, influenza, CMV and Epstein-Barr virus, according to a later analysis. Only TCR beta chains were sequenced in this cohort, and the absence of alpha or paired-chain data limited detectable features. A further reported finding was that TCR beta sequences accurately predicted the HLA-A and HLA-B alleles for most subjects in the first cohort. Because the 87-base-pair reads could not distinguish some IMGT-functional V segments, including TRBV6-2 and TRBV6-3, those segments were excluded. A cluster of highly shared sequence variants was judged likely to be a technical artifact of the sequencing pipeline. Across donors, most TCR sequences were observed very rarely, whereas some public TCRs were present in many individuals. According to a later genetic analysis, donors in an Asian-associated ancestry cluster had fewer N-insertions in productive TCRs than the roughly 670-donor mean. Most CMV-associated TCR beta chains appeared to be HLA-restricted in a later analysis, and the HLA associations seemed to be driven largely by CMV exposure. The only immune exposure information available for the cohort was CMV serostatus.

Regarding this clone: No cognate antigen has been identified for it.

Taken from cysteine to phenylalanine, the CDR3 has 16 residues. Of all the DNA, just the CDR3 is kept, 48 bases in frame from base 1. CDR1 MGHRA and CDR2 YSYEKL are derived from the germline V gene. Trimming removed 3 bases from V and 0 bases from J; the gene matches leave 4 bases unexplained. Library creation used the immunoSEQ multiplex PCR assay. The multiplex PCR relied on a mix of 60 forward primers for TCR Vbeta segments and 13 reverse primers for TCR Jbeta segments. The CDR3 region of rearranged TCR beta genes was amplified from genomic DNA by a multiplex PCR assay. The Illumina HiSeq System was used to sequence the amplified TCR beta libraries as 87-base-pair reads. Under the source paper's analysis protocol: In a later analysis, 70 million to 95 million unique TCR beta chains were counted across the approximately 620 repertoires, and around 10 million of these chains were shared by at least two donors. A nearest-neighbor algorithm error-corrected the raw reads and collapsed the reads into unique sequences, merging closely related sequences to remove PCR and sequencing errors. To assign V, D and J gene segments, CDR3 sequences were aligned to IMGT reference sequences. For a sequence to be retained, a match of at least six nucleotides was required to both a V gene segment and a J gene segment. Rearrangements were classified as productive when the CDR3 lacked stop codons and remained in frame with V and J, and all other rearrangements were classified as non-productive. Following IMGT convention, CDR3 was defined as the stretch from the second conserved V-encoded cysteine up to the conserved J-encoded phenylalanine. Sequences without an unambiguous match to a single V gene segment were excluded from the earlier analysis of 450 to 750 of the donors. In an earlier analysis of several hundred of the donors, V segments were called functional above 56.7% productive rearrangements and were called segregating when the between-donor standard deviation exceeded 5%. To diagnose cytomegalovirus status from the catalog of TCR beta chain sequences, a statistical classification framework was built. In a later analysis, TCR nucleotide sequences were compared against IMGT/GENE-DB human TR gene sequences so that V and J genes could be assigned. A later analysis assigned CDR3 sequences and most-parsimonious VDJ recombination scenarios with the TCRdist pipeline. In a later analysis, each TCR beta chain was defined by its CDR3 amino acid sequence together with its V-gene family, and reads without a unique V-gene family were excluded. To address suspected cross-contamination and a sequencing artifact, a later analysis removed roughly 580 highly shared, low-generation-probability nucleotide sequences. In a later analysis, a clonal expansion index was calculated for each public chain from normalized within-repertoire ranks of inferred template counts. Generation probabilities in a later analysis came from a VDJ recombination model fitted to out-of-frame rearrangements, and those results were checked against IGoR. In a later analysis, hypergeometric tests were used to score TCR-TCR, TCR-HLA and TCR-CMV co-occurrence, with a repertoire-size bias correction applied to TCR pairs. A later analysis estimated false discovery rates by permuting HLA or CMV assignments 20 times. A later analysis grouped co-occurring TCRs with DBSCAN, adding TCRdist sequence similarity when clustering within HLA-allele-positive subsets. Repertoires with fewer than 30,000 or more than 120,000 public chains were left out of co-occurrence clustering, as were a handful of repertoires with anomalous nucleotide sharing. TCRdb limited this immuneACCESS table to in-frame rearrangements with V and J called. A share of clones is missing; checked studies link under half to unresolved V genes, and the rest is unexplained. Clone size and the V and J calls come from that table; the DNA yielded D and trimming. The sample table gives 60,000 to 70,000 clones. Of the sample, 5.3% is held by the ten largest clones.

The cohort consisted of 670 or so healthy bone marrow donors. At the time of sampling, every cohort member was nominally healthy, though immune exposures that went unrecorded were likely present. The donor was CMV seropositive and was included in the group of almost 300 seropositive cohort members. Each donor provided a peripheral blood sample, and peripheral blood mononuclear cells were used for TCR beta sequencing. The Qiagen DNeasy Blood Extraction Kit was used to extract genomic DNA from the blood cell samples. This receptor chain uses TRBV4-1 and TRBJ1-4; TRBD1 aligns with 7 central bases. Sequencing was done on a sample of PBMCs. The sequence derives from a man aged 25 to 40 in good health and CMV-seropositive. The CDR3 reads as follows: CASSQPGGATNEKLFF. The DNA is TGCGCCAGCAGCCAGCCAGGGGGAGCAACTAATGAAAAACTGTTTTTT.